This entry describes one T cell receptor (beta chain). Germline lookup yields CDR1 SGHTA and CDR2 FQGNSA. CDR3 size: 16 residues. Germline trimming cut 3 bases from V and 7 bases from J; bases unmatched to any gene: 5. The data were obtained in a study of cytomegalovirus exposure and HLA in healthy donors. Study summary: A later analysis reported the 95 to 150 validation repertoires used the same platform as the 666 first-cohort repertoires.

Data came from immunoSEQ multiplex PCR; TCRdb stores just in-frame clones and leaves some out. The sample has fewer than 85,000 clones; 95% to 96% are singletons. This chain joins TRBV7-2 and TRBJ2-1; 14 nucleotides match TRBD2. The sample was PBMCs. The receptor was derived from a woman between 18 and 30 years old in good health and CMV-seronegative. This chain's CDR3 is CASSFPGLAGANEQFF. The CDR3 coding sequence is TGTGCCAGCAGCTTTCCGGGACTAGCGGGAGCGAATGAGCAGTTCTTC.